Presented here are 5 T cell receptor beta chains from one specimen sequenced in a study of regulatory T cells in long-lasting Graves disease. The authors built TCR beta libraries using iRepertoire HTBI primers and Arm-PCR of CDR3 regions. TCRdb re-called the multiplex PCR reads with MiXCR, one entry per CDR3 protein. The sample holds 350,000 to 450,000 distinct CDR3 sequences, about 15% seen once. Time point in this sample: newly diagnosed GD, antithyroid drugs for less than 3 months. Extracted PBMC RNA gave rise to the TCR library. The sample also formed part of further work on T cells in Graves' hyperthyroidism and ophthalmopathy.

Sample: peripheral blood mononuclear cells (PBMCs), taken at new diagnosis, from a patient treated with antithyroid drugs. These receptors were obtained from a woman aged 30 to 39 with Graves disease.

Remarks on this clonotype: It is likely a read error: a sequence one base away is far more abundant. The chain couples TRBV6-5 to TRBJ2-1; D tentatively fits TRBD1 or TRBD2 (7 bases each). The end of the DNA fits TRBJ2-5 better, so the J call may be wrong. The CDR3 runs to 15 residues. Germline-derived CDR1 and CDR2 are MNHEY and SVGAGI. The CDR3 here is CASSYSTRGREIQYF. CDR3 sequence (DNA): TGTGCCAGCAGTTACTCGACGAGGGGGCGGGAGATCCAGTACTTC.

V and J are TRBV4-1 and TRBJ2-2, with 8 bases matching TRBD2. This CDR3 is 15 amino acids long. The ends lost 2 bases at V and 7 bases at J; junction bases unmatched: 6. The germline V gene encodes CDR1 MGHRA and CDR2 YSYEKL. The CDR3 DNA reads as TGCGCCAGCAGCCAACCCACGGGAGGGCGCGGGGAGCTGTTTTTT. Translation gives CASSQPTGGRGELFF.

This clonotype was observed a few times. A much larger clone lies one base from this, so it may be a read error. The CDR3 does not end in the conserved phenylalanine or tryptophan, so this is likely a read error. The chain carries TRBV6-9 and TRBJ2-1; 11 bases are a match to TRBD1. CDR3 length: 15 residues. In germline, CDR1 is MNHGY, CDR2 SVAAGI. The V segment lost 3 bases and the J segment 8 bases; nucleotides outside the gene matches: 6. The chain's CDR3 is CASSYGTGGRDEQFL. In DNA form, the CDR3 reads TGTGCCAGCAGTTACGGGACAGGGGGGCGCGATGAGCAGTTCCTC.

The V and J genes are TRBV5-6 and TRBJ1-2; 7 nucleotides match TRBD1. Germline CDR1 and CDR2: SGHDT and YYEEEE. The V segment lost 2 bases and the J segment 5 bases; nucleotides outside the gene matches: 3. The CDR3 loop spans 13 amino acids. CDR3 amino acids: CASSFTGVYGYTF. The CDR3 nucleotides are TGTGCCAGCAGCTTCACAGGGGTTTATGGCTACACCTTC. The full variable domain, completed using reference TRBV5-6 and TRBJ1-2, is DAGVTQSPTHLIKTRGQQVTLRCSPKSGHDTVSWYQQALGQGPQFIFQYYEEEERQRGNFPDRFSGHQFPNYSSELNVNALLLGDSALYLCASSFTGVYGYTFGSGTRLTVV.

This clonotype was counted ten times or more. The chain joins TRBV30 to TRBJ1-1; the D gene is possibly TRBD1 (6 bases). The V end lost 2 bases, the J end lost 4 bases, and 11 bases lay between the germline ends. The CDR3 is 13 amino acids. Germline-derived CDR1 and CDR2 are GTSNPN and SVGIG (reference sequence). In DNA form, the CDR3 reads TGTGCCTGGAGTCAGGGGTTTAGCACTGAAGCTTTCTTT. This translates into CAWSQGFSTEAFF.